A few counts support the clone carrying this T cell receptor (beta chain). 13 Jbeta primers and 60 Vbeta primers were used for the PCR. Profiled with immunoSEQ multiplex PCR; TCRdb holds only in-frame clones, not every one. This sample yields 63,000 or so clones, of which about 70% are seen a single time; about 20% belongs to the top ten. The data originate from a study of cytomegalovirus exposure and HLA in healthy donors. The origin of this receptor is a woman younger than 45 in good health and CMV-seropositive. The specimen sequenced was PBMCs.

The CDR3 spells CASSLPDNSYEQYF. The CDR3 DNA follows: TGTGCCAGCAGCTTGCCGGACAACTCCTACGAGCAGTACTTC. The chain employs TRBV7-9 and TRBJ2-7; maybe TRBD1 (5 bases). Germline CDR1 reads SEHNR; CDR2 reads FQNEAQ (reference sequence). The CDR3 spans 14 residues. The V end was cut by 3 bases, the J end by 0 bases, with 9 bases between.